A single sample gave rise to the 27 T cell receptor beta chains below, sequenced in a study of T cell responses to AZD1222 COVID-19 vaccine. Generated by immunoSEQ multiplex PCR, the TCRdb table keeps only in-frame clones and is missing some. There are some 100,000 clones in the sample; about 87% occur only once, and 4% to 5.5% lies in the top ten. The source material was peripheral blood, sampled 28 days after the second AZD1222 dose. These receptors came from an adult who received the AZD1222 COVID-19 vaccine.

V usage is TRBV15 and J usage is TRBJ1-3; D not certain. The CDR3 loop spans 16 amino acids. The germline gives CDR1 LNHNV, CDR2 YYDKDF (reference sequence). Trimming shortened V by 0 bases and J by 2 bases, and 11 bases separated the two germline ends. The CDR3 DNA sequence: TGTGCCACCAGCAGAGATCATCCGGGAGCTGGAAACACCATATATTTT. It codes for CATSRDHPGAGNTIYF.

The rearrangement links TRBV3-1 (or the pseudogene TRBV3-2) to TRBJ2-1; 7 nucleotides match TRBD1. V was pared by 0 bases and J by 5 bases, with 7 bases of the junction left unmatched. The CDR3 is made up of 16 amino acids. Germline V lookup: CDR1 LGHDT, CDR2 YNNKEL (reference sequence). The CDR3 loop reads CASSQETTGLHNEQFF. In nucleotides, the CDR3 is TGTGCCAGCAGCCAAGAAACGACAGGGCTCCACAATGAGCAGTTCTTC.

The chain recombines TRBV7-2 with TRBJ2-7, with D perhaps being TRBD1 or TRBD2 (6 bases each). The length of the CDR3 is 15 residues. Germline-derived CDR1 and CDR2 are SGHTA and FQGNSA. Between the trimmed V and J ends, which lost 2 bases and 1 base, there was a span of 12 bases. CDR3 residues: CASSLTGASSYEQYF. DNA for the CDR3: TGTGCCAGCAGCTTAACGGGGGCGTCGTCCTACGAGCAGTACTTC.

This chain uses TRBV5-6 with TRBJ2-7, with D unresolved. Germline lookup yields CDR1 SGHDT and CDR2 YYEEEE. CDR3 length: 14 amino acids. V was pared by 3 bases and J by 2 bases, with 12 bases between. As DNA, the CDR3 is TGTGCCAGCAGCTCGGCACTACCCCCCTACGAGCAGTACTTC. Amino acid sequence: CASSSALPPYEQYF.

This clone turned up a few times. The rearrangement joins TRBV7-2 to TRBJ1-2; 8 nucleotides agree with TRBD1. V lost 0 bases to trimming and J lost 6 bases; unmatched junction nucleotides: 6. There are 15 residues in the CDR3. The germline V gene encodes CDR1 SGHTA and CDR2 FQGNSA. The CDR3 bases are TGTGCCAGCAGCTTAGCTCCGGACAGGGTGGATGGCTACACCTTC. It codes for CASSLAPDRVDGYTF.

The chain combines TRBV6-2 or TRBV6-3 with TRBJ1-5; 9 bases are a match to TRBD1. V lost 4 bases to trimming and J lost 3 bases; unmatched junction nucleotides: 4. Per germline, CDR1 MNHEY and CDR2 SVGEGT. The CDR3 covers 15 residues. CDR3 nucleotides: TGTGCCAGCAGTTTCACAGGGGGCTCCAATCAGCCCCAGCATTTT. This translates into CASSFTGGSNQPQHF.

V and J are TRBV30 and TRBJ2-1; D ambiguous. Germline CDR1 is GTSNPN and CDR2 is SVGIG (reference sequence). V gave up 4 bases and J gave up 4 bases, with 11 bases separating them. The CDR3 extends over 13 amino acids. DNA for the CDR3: TGTGCCTGGAATCCCAAGGCTTACAATGAGCAGTTCTTC. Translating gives CAWNPKAYNEQFF.

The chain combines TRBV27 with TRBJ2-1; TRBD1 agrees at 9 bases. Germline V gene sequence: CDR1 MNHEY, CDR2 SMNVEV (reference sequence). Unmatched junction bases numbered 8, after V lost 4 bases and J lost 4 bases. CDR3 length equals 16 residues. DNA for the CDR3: TGTGCCAGCAGTTCTAATGACAGGGGGGTGTACAATGAGCAGTTCTTC. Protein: CASSSNDRGVYNEQFF.

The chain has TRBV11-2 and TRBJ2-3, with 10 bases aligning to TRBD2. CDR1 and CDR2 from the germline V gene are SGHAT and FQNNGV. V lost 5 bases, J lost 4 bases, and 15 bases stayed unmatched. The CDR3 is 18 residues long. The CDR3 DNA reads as TGTGCCAGCAGCGGCCTAGCGGGGGCCCAGCTCCCCCCAGATACGCAGTATTTT. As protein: CASSGLAGAQLPPDTQYF.

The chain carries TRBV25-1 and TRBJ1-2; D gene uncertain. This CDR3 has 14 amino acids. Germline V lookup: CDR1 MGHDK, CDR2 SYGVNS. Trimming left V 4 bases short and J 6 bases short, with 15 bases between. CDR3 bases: TGTGCCAGCAGTGCGATGGGCTACGGGAATGGCTACACCTTC. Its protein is CASSAMGYGNGYTF.

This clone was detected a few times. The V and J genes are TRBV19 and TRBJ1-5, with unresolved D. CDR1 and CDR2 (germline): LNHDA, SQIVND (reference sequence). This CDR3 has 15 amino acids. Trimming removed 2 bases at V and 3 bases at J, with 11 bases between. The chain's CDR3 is CASSIYDMVNQPQHF. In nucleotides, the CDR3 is TGTGCCAGTAGTATATACGACATGGTCAATCAGCCCCAGCATTTT.

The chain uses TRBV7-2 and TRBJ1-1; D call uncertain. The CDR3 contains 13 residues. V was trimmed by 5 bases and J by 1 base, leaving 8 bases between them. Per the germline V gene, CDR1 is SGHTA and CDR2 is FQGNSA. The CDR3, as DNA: TGTGCCAGCAGCCCACTCTGGAACACTGAAGCTTTCTTT. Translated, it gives CASSPLWNTEAFF.

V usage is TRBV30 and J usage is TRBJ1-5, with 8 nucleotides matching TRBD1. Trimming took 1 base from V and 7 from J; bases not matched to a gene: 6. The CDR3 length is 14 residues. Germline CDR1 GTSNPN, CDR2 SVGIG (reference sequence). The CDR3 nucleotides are TGTGCCTGGAGTGGCAGGGGGCCTGGACAGCCCCAGCATTTT. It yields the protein CAWSGRGPGQPQHF.

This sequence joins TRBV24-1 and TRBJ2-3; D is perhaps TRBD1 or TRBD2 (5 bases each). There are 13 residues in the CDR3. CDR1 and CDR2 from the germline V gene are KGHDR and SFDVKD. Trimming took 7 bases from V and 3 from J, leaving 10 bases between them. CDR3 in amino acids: CATRARETDTQYF. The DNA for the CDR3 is TGTGCCACCAGGGCCAGGGAGACAGATACGCAGTATTTT.

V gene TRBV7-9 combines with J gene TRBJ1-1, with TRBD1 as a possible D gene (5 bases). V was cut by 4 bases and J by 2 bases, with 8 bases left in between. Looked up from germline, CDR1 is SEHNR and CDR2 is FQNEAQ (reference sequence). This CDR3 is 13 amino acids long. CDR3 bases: TGTGCCAGCAGCTGGGGCCTAAACACTGAAGCTTTCTTT. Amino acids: CASSWGLNTEAFF.

CDR3 DNA sequence: TGTGCCAGCGCGGAGGGGAAAGATACGCAGTATTTT. This gives the protein CASAEGKDTQYF. This sequence joins TRBV27 and TRBJ2-3; TRBD2 might be the D (6 bases). The CDR3 runs 12 residues. Trimming removed 8 bases from V and 5 bases from J, with 11 bases in between. CDR1 and CDR2 from the germline V gene are MNHEY and SMNVEV (reference sequence).

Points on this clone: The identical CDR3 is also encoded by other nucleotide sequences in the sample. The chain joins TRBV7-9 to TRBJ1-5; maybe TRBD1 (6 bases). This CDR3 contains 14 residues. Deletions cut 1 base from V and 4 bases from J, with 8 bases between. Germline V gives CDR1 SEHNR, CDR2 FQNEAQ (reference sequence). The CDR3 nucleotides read TGTGCCAGCAGCTTAGGGCAGGGGAATCAGCCCCAGCATTTT. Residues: CASSLGQGNQPQHF.

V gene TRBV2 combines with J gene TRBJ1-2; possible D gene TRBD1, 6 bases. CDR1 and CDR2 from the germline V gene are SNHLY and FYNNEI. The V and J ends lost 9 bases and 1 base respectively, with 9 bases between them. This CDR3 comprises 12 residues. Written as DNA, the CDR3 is TGTGCCAGTACAGGGAATAACTATGGCTACACCTTC. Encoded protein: CASTGNNYGYTF.

CDR3 sequence reads: CASSLISGGAAGELFF. CDR3 in DNA: TGTGCCAGCAGTTTAATATCGGGGGGCGCAGCCGGGGAGCTGTTTTTT. The chain joins TRBV27 to TRBJ2-2; a possible D gene is TRBD2 (7 bases). The CDR3 covers 16 residues. The V end was cut by 2 bases, the J end by 6 bases, with 16 bases between. CDR1 is MNHEY, CDR2 SMNVEV, per germline (reference sequence).

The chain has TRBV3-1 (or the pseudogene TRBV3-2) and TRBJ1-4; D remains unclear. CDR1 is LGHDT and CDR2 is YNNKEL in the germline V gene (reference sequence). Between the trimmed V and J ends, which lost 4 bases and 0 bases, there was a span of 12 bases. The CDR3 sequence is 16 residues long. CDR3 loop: CASSLGFVATNEKLFF. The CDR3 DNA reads TGTGCCAGCAGCCTGGGTTTCGTTGCAACTAATGAAAAACTGTTTTTT.

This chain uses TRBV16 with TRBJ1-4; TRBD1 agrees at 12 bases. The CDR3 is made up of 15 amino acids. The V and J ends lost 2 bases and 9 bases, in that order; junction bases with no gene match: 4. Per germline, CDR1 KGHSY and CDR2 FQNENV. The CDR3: CASSQTGTGGKKLFF. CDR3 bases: TGTGCCAGCAGCCAAACCGGGACAGGGGGCAAAAAACTGTTTTTT.

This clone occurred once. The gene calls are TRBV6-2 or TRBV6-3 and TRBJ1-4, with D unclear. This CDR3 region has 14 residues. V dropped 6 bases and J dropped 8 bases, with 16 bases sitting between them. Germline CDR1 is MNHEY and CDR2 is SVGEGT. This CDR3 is CASSRTYRGEKLFF. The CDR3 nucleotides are TGTGCCAGCAGCCGGACTTATAGAGGGGAAAAACTGTTTTTT.

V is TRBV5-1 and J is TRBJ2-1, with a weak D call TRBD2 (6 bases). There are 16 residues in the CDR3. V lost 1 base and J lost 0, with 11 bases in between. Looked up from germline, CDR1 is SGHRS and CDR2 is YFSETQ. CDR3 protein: CASSLSLRDSYNEQFF. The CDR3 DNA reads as TGCGCCAGCAGCTTGTCCCTGCGGGACTCCTACAATGAGCAGTTCTTC.

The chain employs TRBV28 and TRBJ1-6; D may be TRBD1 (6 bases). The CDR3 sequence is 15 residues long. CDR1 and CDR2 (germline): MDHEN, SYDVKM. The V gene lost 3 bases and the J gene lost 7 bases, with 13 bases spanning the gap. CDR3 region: CASSFDGGLNSPLHF. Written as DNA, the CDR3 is TGTGCCAGCAGTTTTGACGGGGGCCTCAATTCACCCCTCCACTTT. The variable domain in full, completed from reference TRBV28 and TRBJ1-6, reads DVKVTQSSRYLVKRTGEKVFLECVQDMDHENMFWYRQDPGLGLRLIYFSYDVKMKEKGDIPEGYSVSREKKERFSLILESASTNQTSMYLCASSFDGGLNSPLHFGNGTRLTVT.

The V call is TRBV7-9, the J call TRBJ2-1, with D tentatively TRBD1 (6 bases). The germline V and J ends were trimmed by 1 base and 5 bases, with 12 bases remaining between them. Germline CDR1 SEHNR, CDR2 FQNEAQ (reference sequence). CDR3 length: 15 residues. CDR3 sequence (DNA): TGTGCCAGCAGCTTAGAACAGGGAATTCACAATGAGCAGTTCTTC. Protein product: CASSLEQGIHNEQFF.

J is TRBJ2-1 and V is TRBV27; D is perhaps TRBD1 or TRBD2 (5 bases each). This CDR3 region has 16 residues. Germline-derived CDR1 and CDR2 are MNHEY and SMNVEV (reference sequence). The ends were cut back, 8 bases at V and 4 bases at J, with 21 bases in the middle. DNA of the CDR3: TGTGCCAGCGGTCGGAGTGGGGCACGGGAATACAATGAGCAGTTCTTC. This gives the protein CASGRSGAREYNEQFF.

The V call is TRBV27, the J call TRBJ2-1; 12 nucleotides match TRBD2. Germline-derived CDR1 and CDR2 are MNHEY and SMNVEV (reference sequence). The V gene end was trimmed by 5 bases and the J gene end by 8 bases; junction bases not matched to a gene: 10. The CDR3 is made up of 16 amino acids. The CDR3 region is CASSPRLAGDLDEQFF. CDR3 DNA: TGTGCCAGCAGTCCGCGACTAGCGGGAGACTTGGATGAGCAGTTCTTC.